The rows below give T cell receptor beta chains drawn from one sample of a study of cytomegalovirus exposure and HLA in healthy donors. The method was immunoSEQ multiplex PCR; TCRdb's version includes in-frame clones alone and lacks a portion of them. The sample has under 150,000 clones, approximately 85% seen once; the top ten hold 6.7%. Sequencing was carried out using PBMCs. The receptor set was obtained from a woman aged 25 to 45 in good health and CMV-seropositive. The CDR3 runs from the conserved cysteine through the conserved F or W. A D gene is named only where the DNA matches it firmly. Expanded clones are given a class, and other clones once, few, many or no size at all.

CDR3nt	CDR3aa	abundance	d_gene	len	v_gene	j_gene
TGTGCCTGGAGCTCAAACAGTCACGAGCAGTACTTC	CAWSSNSHEQYF	.	.	12	TRBV30	TRBJ2-7
TGTGCCAGCAGCCAGGGACAGGGGATTAATGAAAAACTGTTTTTT	CASSQGQGINEKLFF	.	TRBD1	15	TRBV7-9	TRBJ1-4
TGTGCCAGTAGCCCCGGGTTAGCGGGGGCCTACGAGCAGTACTTC	CASSPGLAGAYEQYF	.	TRBD2	15	TRBV19	TRBJ2-7
TGTGCCAGCAGCGGCGCAGGGAAAAAACTGTTTTTT	CASSGAGKKLFF	.	.	12	TRBV9	TRBJ1-4
TGTGCCAGCAGTTTAGTCCAGGGGAACTATGGCTACACCTTC	CASSLVQGNYGYTF	.	.	14	TRBV27	TRBJ1-2
TGTGCCGACCAGGGGAGCAATCAGCCCCAGCATTTT	CADQGSNQPQHF	.	.	12	TRBV28	TRBJ1-5
TGTGCCAGCCTGGGACTAGCCACCGGGGAGCTGTTTTTT	CASLGLATGELFF	.	TRBD2	13	TRBV2	TRBJ2-2
TGTGCCTGGAGTGGGGGGCTGCTGTTTTTT	CAWSGGLLFF	.	.	10	TRBV30	TRBJ2-2
TGCGCCAGCAGCTTGGTAGGGACTTCGGTCTACAATGAGCAGTTCTTC	CASSLVGTSVYNEQFF	.	.	16	TRBV5-1	TRBJ2-1
TGTGCCAGCAGCCTCGGGACTAGCGTATTATATGAGCAGTTCTTC	CASSLGTSVLYEQFF	.	TRBD2	15	TRBV4-2	TRBJ2-1
TGTGCCAGCAGTGAAGTGCGGGGAGCCGGGTACGAGCAGTACTTC	CASSEVRGAGYEQYF	.	.	15	TRBV6-1	TRBJ2-7
TGTGCCTGGAGTGACTATAGCGGGATCCAGTTCTTC	CAWSDYSGIQFF	.	TRBD2	12	TRBV30	TRBJ2-1
TGCGCCAGCAGCGTGGGTACGGCCGGTGGGGGGAGGCCCCAAGAGACCCAGTACTTC	CASSVGTAGGGRPQETQYF	.	.	19	TRBV5-1	TRBJ2-5
TGTGCCAGCTCGTCCGGACTAGCGGGAGTCGGAGAGACCCAGTACTTC	CASSSGLAGVGETQYF	once	TRBD2	16	TRBV18	TRBJ2-5
TGTGCCAGCAGCCAGGAGGGGGCGGACCAAGAGACCCAGTACTTC	CASSQEGADQETQYF	.	.	15	TRBV2	TRBJ2-5
TGCGCCAGCAGCTTGGCCAGTTACTCTGGGGCCAACGTCCTGACTTTC	CASSLASYSGANVLTF	.	.	16	TRBV5-1	TRBJ2-6
TGTGCCTGGAGTGTGGGCTCAGGGGTGGAGACCCAGTACTTC	CAWSVGSGVETQYF	.	.	14	TRBV30	TRBJ2-5
TGTGCCAGAAGCGTAAACCGGGACAGGGGACGTCAGCCCCAGCATTTT	CARSVNRDRGRQPQHF	.	TRBD1	16	TRBV5-3	TRBJ1-5
TGTGCCAGCAGCTTAAGGGGAGGCTCCTACAATGAGCAGTTCTTC	CASSLRGGSYNEQFF	.	.	15	TRBV11-3	TRBJ2-1
TGTGCCAGCAGCTTAGCCCGGGACAGGGGGATTTCACCCCTCCACTTT	CASSLARDRGISPLHF	.	TRBD1	16	TRBV11-1	TRBJ1-6
TGTGCCAGCAGTTACTCGACCGGGAGTCGAGATACGCAGTATTTT	CASSYSTGSRDTQYF	.	.	15	TRBV6-5	TRBJ2-3
TGTGCCAGCAGCTTAAAGATGGCCGGGACAGCAAACACCGGGGAGCTGTTTTTT	CASSLKMAGTANTGELFF	.	TRBD1	18	TRBV11-2	TRBJ2-2
TGTGCCAGCAGCTTAGATCCAGAAACAGATACGCAGTATTTT	CASSLDPETDTQYF	.	.	14	TRBV7-6	TRBJ2-3